This T cell receptor beta chain was obtained from a study of blood T cells in healthy people across ages. CDR3 size: 12 residues. The V end was cut by 8 bases, the J end by 7 bases, with 14 bases between. Per germline, CDR1 SGHTA and CDR2 FQGNSA. Regarding this clonotype: The target antigen is unknown.

Study-level findings and limits: Per million T cells, TCR beta diversity dropped about linearly as age rose.

Each donor gave roughly 9.8 milliliters of peripheral blood. Samples each had at least 5.5 micrograms of total RNA extracted. Sample-barcoded 5' priming and a J-beta primer mix drove a second PCR of 7 to 11 cycles. In TCRdb, the 5' RACE reads were re-called with MiXCR into one record per CDR3 protein. The table has roughly 1,500,000 distinct CDR3 sequences, around two fifths seen once. Sequenced input: blood. The chain recombines TRBV7-2 with TRBJ1-2, with unresolved D. The clonotype originates from a woman between 18 and 29 years old in good health. The CDR3 loop reads CASWAGHGGYTF. The DNA of the CDR3 is TGTGCCAGCTGGGCGGGCCACGGTGGCTACACCTTC. Drawing the rest from reference TRBV7-2 and TRBJ1-2, the complete variable domain is GAGVSQSPSNKVTEKGKDVELRCDPISGHTALYWYRQSLGQGLEFLIYFQGNSAPDKSGLPSDRFSAERTGGSVSTLTIQRTQQEDSAVYLCASWAGHGGYTFGSGTRLTVV.